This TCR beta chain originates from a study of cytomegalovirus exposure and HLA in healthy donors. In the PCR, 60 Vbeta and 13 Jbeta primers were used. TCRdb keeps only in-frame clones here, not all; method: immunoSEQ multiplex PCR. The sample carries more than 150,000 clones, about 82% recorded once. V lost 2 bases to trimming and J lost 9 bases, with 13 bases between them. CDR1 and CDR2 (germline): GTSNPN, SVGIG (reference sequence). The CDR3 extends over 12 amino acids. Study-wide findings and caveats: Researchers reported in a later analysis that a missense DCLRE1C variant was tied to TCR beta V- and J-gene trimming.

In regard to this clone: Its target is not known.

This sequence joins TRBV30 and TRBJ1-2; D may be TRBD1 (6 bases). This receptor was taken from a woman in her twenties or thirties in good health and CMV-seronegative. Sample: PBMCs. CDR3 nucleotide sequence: TGTGCCTGGAGTCAGGGGAGATTAAGCTACACCTTC. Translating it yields CAWSQGRLSYTF.